Listed below are T cell receptor beta chains from one sample, sequenced in a study of blood T cell repertoires in COVID-19. Measured with immunoSEQ multiplex PCR; TCRdb has only the in-frame clones, and not every one. The sample carries about 210,000 clones, around 85% recorded once. Sequenced input: PBMCs or T cells enriched from blood (not recorded which). The source of these receptors is a middle-aged woman with acute COVID-19. The CDR3 runs from the conserved cysteine through the conserved F or W. The D gene is left open where the match is weak. A clone size is listed for some rows: how often the clone was seen (once, few, many), or a class if it is expanded.

TRBV6-5,.,TRBJ2-7,.,CASRGGPGEQYF,TGTGCCAGCAGGGGGGGGCCGGGGGAGCAGTACTTC
TRBV7-3,.,TRBJ2-1,.,CASSLSPRGLGEQFF,TGTGCCAGCAGCTTATCCCCTAGAGGGTTAGGTGAGCAGTTCTTC
TRBV10-2,.,TRBJ2-1,TRBD2,CASGTSGRNEQFF,TGCGCCAGCGGGACTAGCGGGAGAAATGAGCAGTTCTTC
TRBV6-5,.,TRBJ2-7,.,CASSYGGAIYEQYF,TGTGCCAGCAGTTACGGCGGGGCAATCTACGAGCAGTACTTC
TRBV28,.,TRBJ2-5,TRBD1,CASSRDRGETQYF,TGTGCCAGCAGCCGCGACAGGGGCGAGACCCAGTACTTC
TRBV9,few,TRBJ2-2,TRBD2,CASSVGTSGSANTGELFF,TGTGCCAGCAGCGTAGGGACTAGCGGCTCGGCTAACACCGGGGAGCTGTTTTTT
TRBV29-1,.,TRBJ2-1,.,CSVAFNEQFF,TGCAGCGTTGCTTTTAATGAGCAGTTCTTC
TRBV7-9,.,TRBJ1-3,.,CASSLSSGNTIYF,TGTGCCAGCAGCCTTAGCTCTGGAAACACCATATATTTT
TRBV18,.,TRBJ2-2,.,CASSLQANTGELFF,TGTGCCAGCTCACTACAAGCGAACACCGGGGAGCTGTTTTTT
TRBV27,.,TRBJ1-5,.,CASSSHLGGNSNQPQHF,TGTGCCAGCAGTTCCCACCTGGGAGGGAATAGCAATCAGCCCCAGCATTTT
TRBV21-1,.,TRBJ2-1,.,CASSYRPGLAGAYNEQFF,TGTGCCAGCAGCTACCGTCCCGGACTAGCGGGAGCATACAATGAGCAGTTCTTC
TRBV3-1/TRBV3-2,.,TRBJ1-1,.,CASSPGHLRETEAFF,TGTGCCAGCAGCCCTGGACACCTTAGAGAGACTGAAGCTTTCTTT
TRBV11-3,.,TRBJ2-1,TRBD2,CASSFPTSGSREQFF,TGTGCCAGCAGCTTCCCAACTAGCGGGAGTCGTGAGCAGTTCTTC